Sequencing of this T cell receptor (beta chain) was carried out in a study of T cell changes during pregnancy in multiple sclerosis. Method: immunoSEQ multiplex PCR; TCRdb's copy keeps in-frame clones and lacks some. The sample shows about 32,000 clones, about 92% of them seen only once. The V gene lost 3 bases and the J gene lost 2 bases, with 17 bases spanning the gap. Germline-derived CDR1 and CDR2 are SGHVS and FQNEAQ. This CDR3 contains 16 residues. The sequences come from CD4+ T cells from peripheral blood mononuclear cells, collected in the second trimester of pregnancy. The chain combines TRBV7-8 with TRBJ2-7, with D maybe TRBD1 (6 bases). The clonotype comes from a female donor with multiple sclerosis, enrolled in a pregnancy study. The CDR3 coding sequence is TGTGCCAGCAGCTTCCGTCGACAGGTCCCGCCCTACGAGCAGTACTTC. Translating gives CASSFRRQVPPYEQYF.